This entry features one TCR beta chain sequence. Germline CDR1 and CDR2: SGHRS and YFSETQ. With 4 bases removed from V and 8 bases from J, the gap between germline ends came to 12 bases. CDR3 length: 12 residues. The protocol was immunoSEQ multiplex PCR, while the TCRdb copy is restricted to in-frame clones and leaves out a portion. The sample holds about 170,000 clones, around 90% seen once. The data were obtained in a study of blood T cell repertoires in COVID-19. The receptor's source is an elderly woman with COVID-19, enrolled during active disease. The sequenced sample consisted of peripheral blood. The rearrangement links TRBV5-1 to TRBJ1-2; D is uncertain. The CDR3 loop reads CASSESRWGYTF. The CDR3 DNA is TGCGCCAGCAGCGAGAGCAGGTGGGGCTACACCTTC.